These 17 T cell receptor beta chains came from one sample sequenced in a study of cytotoxic CD8 clonotypes in ibrutinib-treated CLL. The data were produced by immunoSEQ multiplex PCR, yet TCRdb's version contains in-frame clones alone and is incomplete. The repertoire holds around 310,000 clones, with approximately 80% as singletons. The sample here was PBMCs, taken before ibrutinib treatment. These receptors came from a human donor with chronic lymphocytic leukemia.

On this clone: The sample has other DNA sequences that encode this CDR3 too. The chain employs TRBV6-5 and TRBJ1-1; the D gene is possibly TRBD1 (6 bases). The ends were cut back, 1 base at V and 5 bases at J, with 14 bases in the middle. From germline, CDR1 is MNHEY and CDR2 SVGAGI. The CDR3 totals 15 residues. CDR3 sequence reads: CASSYWGGLGTEAFF. CDR3 DNA: TGTGCCAGCAGTTACTGGGGGGGGCTTGGGACTGAAGCTTTCTTT.

J is TRBJ2-1 and V is TRBV6-5, with D tentatively TRBD2 (6 bases). The germline gives CDR1 MNHEY, CDR2 SVGAGI. The CDR3 is 15 amino acids. Trimming removed 7 bases at V and 9 bases at J, with 22 bases between. This CDR3 is CASNQLPGGGGEQFF. Here the CDR3 DNA reads TGTGCCAGCAACCAACTACCCGGGGGTGGCGGTGAGCAGTTCTTC.

The CDR3 sequence: CASSFVSVTDTQYF. CDR3 nucleotides: TGTGCCAGCAGTTTCGTTTCAGTCACAGATACGCAGTATTTT. The chain uses TRBV28 and TRBJ2-3; no definite D call. Trimming took off 3 bases at V and 2 bases at J, with 9 bases between the two ends. The germline CDR1 and CDR2 sequences are MDHEN and SYDVKM. The length of the CDR3 is 14 residues.

The genes are TRBV27 and TRBJ2-7, with D perhaps being TRBD1 or TRBD2 (5 bases each). CDR1 and CDR2 (germline): MNHEY, SMNVEV (reference sequence). The CDR3 consists of 14 residues. Trimming stripped 2 bases from V and 6 bases from J, with 14 bases between. This chain's CDR3 is CASSLARGQGEQYF. As DNA, the CDR3 is TGTGCCAGCAGTTTAGCCCGGGGCCAAGGCGAGCAGTACTTC.

This clone was observed once. V and J are TRBV6-5 and TRBJ2-1; weak D call: TRBD1 (5 bases). The V gene lost 7 bases and the J gene lost 2 bases, with 9 bases spanning the gap. The germline gives CDR1 MNHEY, CDR2 SVGAGI. This CDR3 is 13 amino acids long. The CDR3 region has the DNA TGTGCCAGCACTGTGGGGCCCTACAATGAGCAGTTCTTC. It translates to CASTVGPYNEQFF.

The J gene is TRBJ2-7, the V gene TRBV14, with a tentative D call TRBD1 (6 bases). The CDR3 totals 13 residues. Germline V gene lookup returns CDR1 SGHDN and CDR2 FVKESK. With 3 bases removed from V and 3 bases from J, the gap between germline ends came to 9 bases. Written as DNA, the CDR3 is TGTGCCAGCAGCCACCTCAGGGGCTACGAGCAGTACTTC. Its translation is CASSHLRGYEQYF.

This clone was counted between two and nine times. The chain recombines TRBV19 with TRBJ2-6, with no clear D. The CDR3 covers 17 residues. Germline V gives CDR1 LNHDA, CDR2 SQIVND (reference sequence). Trimming shortened V by 1 base and J by 2 bases, and 12 bases separated the two germline ends. CDR3 bases: TGTGCCAGTAGTATAGTAATCCCCAGAGCTGGGGCCAACGTCCTGACTTTC. Its translation is CASSIVIPRAGANVLTF.

CDR3 sequence reads: CATSGPKNTEAFF. In DNA form, the CDR3 reads TGTGCCACTTCGGGACCCAAGAACACTGAAGCTTTCTTT. The chain couples TRBV10-3 to TRBJ1-1; the D gene is possibly TRBD1 (5 bases). V lost 10 bases, J lost 1 base, and 13 bases lay in between. The germline gives CDR1 ENHRY, CDR2 SYGVKD. The CDR3 loop spans 13 amino acids.

The chain combines TRBV10-3 with TRBJ1-3; D gene uncertain. V was shortened by 2 bases and J by 10 bases, with 18 bases between the two germline ends. Germline V gene data show CDR1 as ENHRY and CDR2 as SYGVKD. The CDR3 loop spans 15 amino acids. As DNA, the CDR3 is TGTGCCATCAGTGAGATTCCAGAAAGGGAAACGACCATATATTTT. It specifies CAISEIPERETTIYF.

The rearrangement uses TRBV7-9 and TRBJ2-1, with a tentative D call TRBD2 (6 bases). The V and J ends lost 5 bases and 7 bases respectively, with 18 bases between them. This CDR3 comprises 15 residues. Germline lookup yields CDR1 SEHNR and CDR2 FQNEAQ (reference sequence). In DNA, the CDR3 is TGTGCCAGCAGCGCCGGACCCCAGAGCGGGAATGAGCAGTTCTTC. Translating it yields CASSAGPQSGNEQFF. The full variable domain, completed using reference TRBV7-9 and TRBJ2-1, is DTGVSQNPRHKITKRGQNVTFRCDPISEHNRLYWYRQTLGQGPEFLTYFQNEAQLEKSRLLSDRFSAERPKGSFSTLEIQRTEQGDSAMYLCASSAGPQSGNEQFFGPGTRLTVL.

This clone has just one count. The CDR3 loop reads CASGLSSGASGSHEQFF. The CDR3 nucleotides are TGTGCTAGTGGTTTGTCTTCTGGGGCTAGCGGGAGCCATGAGCAGTTCTTC. The V and J genes are TRBV12-5 and TRBJ2-1, with 10 positions matching TRBD2. V lost 2 bases and J lost 8; bases outside the gene matches: 12. CDR3 length: 17 amino acids. From germline, CDR1 is LGHNT and CDR2 FRNRAP.

The V and J genes are TRBV5-1 and TRBJ2-2, with 7 positions matching TRBD2. The V segment lost 6 bases and the J segment 11 bases; nucleotides outside the gene matches: 13. This CDR3 region has 14 residues. Germline CDR1 and CDR2: SGHRS and YFSETQ. Written as DNA, the CDR3 is TGCGCCAGCACGGGAGGCTGGAGTAATCCCGAGCTGTTTTTT. As protein: CASTGGWSNPELFF.

V usage is TRBV28 and J usage is TRBJ2-6; D may be TRBD2 (6 bases). V was shortened by 7 bases and J by 1 base, with 20 bases between the two germline ends. Germline V gene lookup returns CDR1 MDHEN and CDR2 SYDVKM. This CDR3 is built from 18 residues. The CDR3 loop reads CASTRAGSGPSGANVLTF. The DNA of the CDR3 is TGTGCCAGCACTCGCGCGGGGTCAGGCCCATCTGGGGCCAACGTCCTGACTTTC.

The chain uses TRBV28 and TRBJ2-1, with TRBD2 matching 10 bases. The CDR3 is made up of 15 amino acids. CDR1 is MDHEN and CDR2 is SYDVKM in the germline V gene. V gave up 8 bases and J gave up 4 bases; unmatched junction bases: 8. The CDR3 protein is CASLFGTSEYNEQFF. Here the CDR3 DNA reads TGTGCCAGCCTTTTCGGGACTAGCGAATACAATGAGCAGTTCTTC.

V and J are TRBV11-3 and TRBJ2-1; 7 bases match TRBD2. V trimming: 5 bases; J trimming: 9 bases; junction bases outside the gene matches: 10. CDR3 size: 14 residues. CDR1 is SGHNT and CDR2 is YENEEA in the germline V gene. Here the CDR3 DNA reads TGTGCCAGCAGCCCCCGGACTAGTTCGGGTGAGCAGTTCTTC. Its protein product is CASSPRTSSGEQFF. Based on the CDR3 plus reference TRBV11-3 and TRBJ2-1, the full variable domain is EAGVVQSPRYKIIEKKQPVAFWCNPISGHNTLYWYLQNLGQGPELLIRYENEEAVDDSQLPKDRFSAERLKGVDSTLKIQPAELGDSAVYLCASSPRTSSGEQFFGPGTRLTVL.

This chain connects TRBV4-2 to TRBJ2-7; 12 nucleotides align to TRBD2. This CDR3 has 17 amino acids. Per germline, CDR1 LGHNA and CDR2 YNFKEQ. V trimming: 4 bases; J trimming: 1 base; junction bases outside the gene matches: 8. The CDR3, as DNA: TGTGCCAGCAGCCGAGGCCGGACTAGCGGGGCATCCTACGAGCAGTACTTC. This codes for CASSRGRTSGASYEQYF.

The V call is TRBV18, the J call TRBJ2-3, with D tentatively TRBD1 (6 bases). V lost 3 bases and J 3 bases, leaving 13 bases between the germline ends. This CDR3 has 15 residues. Germline lookup yields CDR1 KGHSH and CDR2 LQKENI. CDR3 sequence (DNA): TGTGCCAGCTCACCGTTGCAGGGGCGGACAGATACGCAGTATTTT. It encodes CASSPLQGRTDTQYF.